Each of the 24 T cell receptor beta chains below was sequenced from the same sample in a study of blood T cell repertoires in COVID-19. Some clones are missing from TCRdb's copy, which holds only in-frame ones; the method was immunoSEQ multiplex PCR. The sample consists of around 210,000 clones, almost 85% of them appearing once. Sequenced sample: peripheral blood. The receptor set was obtained from a man aged 45-65 years with COVID-19, enrolled during active disease.

V and J are TRBV7-2 and TRBJ1-6, with a possible D match to TRBD1 (5 bases). With 5 bases removed from V and 8 bases from J, the gap between germline ends came to 13 bases. Germline V gene data show CDR1 as SGHTA and CDR2 as FQGNSA. The CDR3 is made up of 14 amino acids. The CDR3 sequence: CASSPGSPYSPLHF. The DNA of the CDR3 is TGTGCCAGCAGCCCAGGGTCCCCGTATTCACCCCTCCACTTT.

The rearrangement joins TRBV6-6 to TRBJ2-5; 11 nucleotides match TRBD2. CDR1 is MNHNY and CDR2 is SVGAGI in the germline V gene (reference sequence). CDR3 length: 16 residues. J gave up 3 bases and V 6 bases, and 9 bases lay outside the gene matches. CDR3 in amino acids: CASSFPSGGIKETQYF. DNA for the CDR3: TGTGCCAGCAGCTTTCCTAGCGGGGGGATTAAAGAGACCCAGTACTTC.

The genes are TRBV7-9 and TRBJ1-1, with 7 bases lining up with TRBD1. CDR1 and CDR2 from the germline V gene are SEHNR and FQNEAQ (reference sequence). With V trimmed by 7 bases and J by 4 bases, 9 bases remained unmatched. The CDR3 contains 14 residues. CDR3 DNA sequence: TGTGCCAGCAAACAGTTAGGGGGCACCACTGAAGCTTTCTTT. It translates to CASKQLGGTTEAFF.

V is TRBV10-2 and J is TRBJ2-1, with D maybe TRBD2 (5 bases). V was pared by 2 bases and J by 7 bases, with 15 bases between. Looked up from germline, CDR1 is WSHSY and CDR2 is SAAADI. The CDR3 covers 15 residues. CDR3 sequence: CASSEAGIMPNEQFF. CDR3 nucleotide sequence: TGCGCCAGCAGTGAGGCCGGGATCATGCCAAATGAGCAGTTCTTC.

The V gene is TRBV10-3, the J gene TRBJ1-1, with D unresolved. The V and J ends lost 4 bases and 3 bases respectively, with 6 bases between them. Germline CDR1 reads ENHRY; CDR2 reads SYGVKD. The CDR3 has 12 amino acids. CDR3 sequence (DNA): TGTGCCATCAGTGGAAGAGACACTGAAGCTTTCTTT. Amino acid sequence: CAISGRDTEAFF.

The rearrangement joins TRBV2 to TRBJ1-5; tentative D call: TRBD1 (6 bases). The CDR3 runs 15 residues. Germline CDR1 reads SNHLY; CDR2 reads FYNNEI. Trimming removed 6 bases from V and 1 base from J, with 13 bases in between. CDR3 region: CASRGQSISNQPQHF. The CDR3 DNA is TGTGCCAGCAGAGGACAGTCGATCAGCAATCAGCCCCAGCATTTT.

V is TRBV7-9 and J is TRBJ1-6, with TRBD1 identical over 9 bases. The CDR3 length is 18 residues. Germline CDR1 is SEHNR and CDR2 is FQNEAQ (reference sequence). V lost 9 bases, J lost 3 bases, and 15 bases stayed unmatched. The CDR3 sequence: CARELGQGKYGYNSPLHF. CDR3 in DNA: TGTGCCAGGGAGTTGGGACAGGGTAAATACGGCTATAATTCACCCCTCCACTTT. Filled out from reference TRBV7-9 and TRBJ1-6, the complete variable domain reads DTGVSQNPRHKITKRGQNVTFRCDPISEHNRLYWYRQTLGQGPEFLTYFQNEAQLEKSRLLSDRFSAERPKGSFSTLEIQRTEQGDSAMYLCARELGQGKYGYNSPLHFGNGTRLTVT.

The chain uses TRBV6-5 and TRBJ2-3, with TRBD1 identical over 9 bases. Per the germline V gene, CDR1 is MNHEY and CDR2 is SVGAGI. The CDR3 spans 15 residues. Unmatched junction bases numbered 5, after V lost 6 bases and J lost 1 base. This chain's CDR3 is CASRTGQGGTDTQYF. DNA of the CDR3: TGTGCCAGCAGAACGGGACAGGGTGGCACAGATACGCAGTATTTT.

The chain has TRBV19 and TRBJ2-5, with 12 bases fitting TRBD2. V was pared by 1 base and J by 6 bases, with 6 bases of the junction left unmatched. CDR1 LNHDA and CDR2 SQIVND come from the germline V gene (reference sequence). The CDR3 contains 16 residues. The CDR3 nucleotides read TGTGCCAGTAGTATAGGCGCTAGCGGGGGGGCAAAGACCCAGTACTTC. It is translated as CASSIGASGGAKTQYF.

V gene TRBV29-1 combines with J gene TRBJ1-5; D ambiguous. The V end was cut by 2 bases, the J end by 7 bases, with 12 bases between. This CDR3 spans 13 amino acids. Germline-derived CDR1 and CDR2 are SQVTM and ANQGSEA. The CDR3 is CSVEFGEGQPQHF. The CDR3 DNA sequence: TGCAGCGTTGAATTCGGGGAAGGGCAGCCCCAGCATTTT.

This chain uses TRBV5-1 with TRBJ2-3; 10 positions agree with TRBD2. Germline V gene sequence: CDR1 SGHRS, CDR2 YFSETQ. The CDR3 runs to 14 residues. Unmatched junction bases numbered 6, after V lost 5 bases and J lost 6 bases. CDR3 in amino acids: CASRDASGGDTQYF. The DNA for the CDR3 is TGCGCCAGCAGGGACGCTAGCGGGGGTGATACGCAGTATTTT. The complete variable domain, with remaining parts taken from reference TRBV5-1 and TRBJ2-3, reads KAGVTQTPRYLIKTRGQQVTLSCSPISGHRSVSWYQQTPGQGLQFLFEYFSETQRNKGNFPGRFSGRQFSNSRSEMNVSTLELGDSALYLCASRDASGGDTQYFGPGTRLTVL.

About this clone: A junction boundary mismatches the germline segment, possibly from a read error. The chain couples TRBV7-7 to TRBJ2-3; 11 bases match TRBD1. CDR1 SSHAT and CDR2 FNYEAQ come from the germline V gene (reference sequence). The CDR3 has 16 residues. CDR3 residues: CASSPAGTGGRDTQYF. The DNA of the CDR3 is TGTGCTAGCAGCCCCGCCGGGACAGGGGGGAGAGATACGCAGTATTTT.

The chain couples TRBV5-1 to TRBJ1-2, with a possible D match to TRBD1 (6 bases). This CDR3 has 15 amino acids. V lost 4 bases, J lost 4 bases, and 17 bases lay in between. Germline V lookup: CDR1 SGHRS, CDR2 YFSETQ. The CDR3 sequence: CASSPLGAERYGYTF. CDR3 nucleotides: TGCGCCAGCAGCCCCTTGGGGGCAGAGCGCTATGGCTACACCTTC.

J is TRBJ2-7 and V is TRBV11-1; D ambiguous. The V gene lost 2 bases and the J gene lost 0 bases, with 8 bases spanning the gap. CDR3 size: 14 residues. The germline V gene has CDR1 SGHAT and CDR2 FQDESV (reference sequence). The CDR3 loop is CASSLLTGSYEQYF. The CDR3 nucleotides read TGTGCCAGCAGCTTATTGACTGGCTCCTACGAGCAGTACTTC.

The V gene is TRBV6-4, the J gene TRBJ2-5; 8 bases fit TRBD1. V dropped 5 bases and J dropped 5; count of bases not matched to a gene: 4. CDR3 size: 13 residues. The germline gives CDR1 MRHNA, CDR2 SNTAGT. The CDR3 DNA sequence: TGTGCCAGCAGTCAGGGGGCCCGGGAGACCCAGTACTTC. Protein sequence: CASSQGARETQYF.

This clone was counted only a few times. This sequence joins TRBV19 and TRBJ1-5, with D perhaps TRBD1 (6 bases). Germline-derived CDR1 and CDR2 are LNHDA and SQIVND (reference sequence). The V gene lost 5 bases and the J gene lost 6 bases, with 14 bases spanning the gap. The CDR3 consists of 14 residues. Written as DNA, the CDR3 is TGTGCCAGTAGTCGCCAGGGGCCGCGTCAGCCCCAGCATTTT. Protein: CASSRQGPRQPQHF.

The rearrangement links TRBV7-9 to TRBJ1-2; D is uncertain. The CDR3 loop spans 14 amino acids. V shed 5 bases and J shed 4 bases, with 14 bases lying between them. The germline CDR1 and CDR2 sequences are SEHNR and FQNEAQ (reference sequence). CDR3 sequence: CASSQAPAGYGYTF. Here the CDR3 DNA reads TGTGCCAGCAGCCAGGCACCCGCGGGCTATGGCTACACCTTC.

This rearrangement joins TRBV29-1 to TRBJ2-7, with TRBD1 matching over 10 bases. Germline lookup yields CDR1 SQVTM and CDR2 ANQGSEA. The ends lost 7 bases at V and 6 bases at J; junction bases unmatched: 9. This CDR3 spans 13 amino acids. CDR3 region: CSAEWDRGGEQYF. The CDR3 DNA follows: TGCAGCGCCGAATGGGACAGGGGAGGCGAGCAGTACTTC.

This chain uses TRBV28 with TRBJ2-3; 7 nucleotides agree with TRBD2. The germline V gene encodes CDR1 MDHEN and CDR2 SYDVKM. CDR3 length: 14 amino acids. After removal of 7 bases from V and 6 bases from J, the junction contained 10 bases not matched to a gene. CDR3 region: CASIPRGVFDTQYF. DNA for the CDR3: TGTGCCAGCATTCCACGGGGGGTCTTTGATACGCAGTATTTT.

This chain joins TRBV11-2 and TRBJ2-2; tentatively, D is TRBD2 (6 bases). This CDR3 contains 16 residues. Trimming removed 5 bases at V and 7 bases at J, with 20 bases between. Germline lookup yields CDR1 SGHAT and CDR2 FQNNGV. Written as DNA, the CDR3 is TGTGCCAGCAGCGGGGGGACGGGGAGGAAGAGCGGGGAGCTGTTTTTT. Its protein product is CASSGGTGRKSGELFF.

In DNA form, the CDR3 reads TGTGCCAGCAGCCCCCGGACTAGCCGCAATGAGCAGTTCTTC. It codes for CASSPRTSRNEQFF. The chain combines TRBV7-2 with TRBJ2-1, with 8 bases lining up with TRBD2. The CDR3 contains 14 residues. J was trimmed by 6 bases and V by 5 bases; bases with no gene match: 6. Germline V gene data show CDR1 as SGHTA and CDR2 as FQGNSA.

This sequence joins TRBV6-2 or TRBV6-3 and TRBJ2-5; D is possibly TRBD2 (6 bases). Trimming left V 2 bases short and J 2 bases short, with 15 bases between. Germline CDR1 is MNHEY and CDR2 is SVGEGT. There are 16 residues in the CDR3. CDR3 sequence: CASSYVRGTTQETQYF. DNA for the CDR3: TGTGCCAGCAGTTACGTTCGGGGGACCACTCAAGAGACCCAGTACTTC.

The genes are TRBV4-2 and TRBJ2-3, with 10 bases identical to TRBD2. This CDR3 has 20 residues. The trim removed 1 base at V and 0 bases at J, leaving 13 bases unmatched. Germline-derived CDR1 and CDR2 are LGHNA and YNFKEQ. Here the CDR3 reads CASSQVFQRGGDSSTDTQYF. The CDR3 nucleotides are TGTGCCAGCAGCCAAGTCTTTCAGCGGGGGGGAGACTCTAGCACAGATACGCAGTATTTT.

This chain links TRBV11-3 with TRBJ1-5, with TRBD1 identical over 8 bases. Germline V CDR1 and CDR2: SGHNT, YENEEA. The CDR3 is 14 amino acids. V trimming: 3 bases; J trimming: 6 bases; junction bases outside the gene matches: 4. The CDR3 region is CASSFTGGSQPQHF. CDR3 nucleotide sequence: TGTGCCAGCAGCTTCACAGGGGGGAGTCAGCCCCAGCATTTT.